This TCR beta chain was obtained from a study of tumor-infiltrating lymphocytes in primary liver carcinoma. For the study at large: The yield of productive TCRbeta reads per sample was roughly 3.5 to 7.13 million and was similar across tissue types.

For this clonotype: Its cognate antigen is unknown. As the CDR3 is not closed by the conserved phenylalanine or tryptophan, this likely results from a read error.

Study-level findings and limits: Only about 7.5-25% of top clones were detected in all five tumor regions. Blood fell significantly below tumors in its top-250-clone fraction (p = 0.039).

A primer in the constant region served to generate TCR beta cDNA from approximately 450 ng of total RNA. It was through three nested multiplex PCR rounds of slightly modified ARM-PCR that TCR beta libraries arose. Investigators reported that the first two PCR rounds, at roughly 11 cycles each, used TRBV1-TRBV30 forward primers with a C-beta reverse primer. TCRdb analysed the multiplex PCR reads with MiXCR anew, one entry per CDR3 protein. The sample holds about 100,000 distinct CDR3 sequences, about 67% seen once. Taking roughly 18-32 mg of unsorted bulk tissue, the authors co-extracted RNA and DNA. Trimming took 11 bases from V and 9 from J, leaving 17 bases between them. The CDR3 runs 12 residues. CDR1 and CDR2 (germline): MDHEN, SYDVKM.

The source of this sequence is a woman aged 60-70 years with primary liver carcinoma and hepatitis B virus infection. The chain uses TRBV28 and TRBJ1-5; the D gene is possibly TRBD1 (5 bases). Sequencing used liver tumor tissue from sampling region 2. Indicated subset: tumor region T2, inferior pole. CDR3 nucleotide sequence: TGTGCCGCCGGGGGAGGGGAGCTGCCCCAGCATTCT. Translating gives CAAGGGELPQHS.